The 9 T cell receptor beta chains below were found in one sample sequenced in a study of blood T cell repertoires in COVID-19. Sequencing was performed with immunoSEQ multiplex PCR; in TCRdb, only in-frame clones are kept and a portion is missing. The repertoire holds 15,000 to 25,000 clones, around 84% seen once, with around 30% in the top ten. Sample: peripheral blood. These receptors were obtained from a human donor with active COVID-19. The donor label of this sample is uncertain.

CDR3 in amino acids: CASKNLGARTEAFF. The CDR3 bases are TGTGCCAGCAAAAATCTGGGGGCGCGGACTGAAGCTTTCTTT. This chain joins TRBV6-5 and TRBJ1-1; maybe TRBD1 (6 bases). Trimming stripped 7 bases from V and 5 bases from J, with 17 bases between. CDR1 and CDR2 from the germline V gene are MNHEY and SVGAGI. This CDR3 is 14 amino acids long.

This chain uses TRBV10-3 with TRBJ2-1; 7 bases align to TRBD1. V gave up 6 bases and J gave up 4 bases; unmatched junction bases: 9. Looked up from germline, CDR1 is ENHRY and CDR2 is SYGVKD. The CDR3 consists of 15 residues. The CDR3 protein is CAIRANRGTYNEQFF. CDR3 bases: TGTGCCATCAGGGCAAACAGGGGAACTTACAATGAGCAGTTCTTC.

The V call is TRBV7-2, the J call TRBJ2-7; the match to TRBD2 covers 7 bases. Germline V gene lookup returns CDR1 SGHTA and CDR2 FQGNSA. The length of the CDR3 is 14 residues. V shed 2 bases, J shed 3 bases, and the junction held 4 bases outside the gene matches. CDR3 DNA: TGTGCCAGCAGCTTATCCGAGCGGGACTACGAGCAGTACTTC. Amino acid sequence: CASSLSERDYEQYF.

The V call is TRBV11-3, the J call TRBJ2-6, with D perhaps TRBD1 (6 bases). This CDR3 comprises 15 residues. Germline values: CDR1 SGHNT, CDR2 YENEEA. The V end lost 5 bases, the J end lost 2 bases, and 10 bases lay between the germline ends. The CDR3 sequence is CASSGRGAGANVLTF. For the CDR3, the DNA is TGTGCCAGCAGCGGCAGGGGCGCTGGGGCCAACGTCCTGACTTTC.

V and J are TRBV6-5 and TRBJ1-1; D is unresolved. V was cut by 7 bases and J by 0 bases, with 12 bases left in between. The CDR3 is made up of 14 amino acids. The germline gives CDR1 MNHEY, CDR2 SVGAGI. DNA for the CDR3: TGTGCCAGCATTGGCGGACTTATGAACACTGAAGCTTTCTTT. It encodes CASIGGLMNTEAFF.

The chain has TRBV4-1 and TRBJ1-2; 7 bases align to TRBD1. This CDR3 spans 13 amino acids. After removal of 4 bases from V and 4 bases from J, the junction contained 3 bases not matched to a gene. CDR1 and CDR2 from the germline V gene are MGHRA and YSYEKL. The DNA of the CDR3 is TGCGCCAGCAGCCCTGAGGGGGCCTATGGCTACACCTTC. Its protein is CASSPEGAYGYTF.

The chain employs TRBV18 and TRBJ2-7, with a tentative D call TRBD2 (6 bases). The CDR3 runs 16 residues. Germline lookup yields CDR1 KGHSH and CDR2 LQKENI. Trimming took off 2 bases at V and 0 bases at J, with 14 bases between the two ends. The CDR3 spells CASSPGSGLVSYEQYF. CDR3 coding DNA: TGTGCCAGCTCACCAGGATCGGGACTCGTCTCCTACGAGCAGTACTTC.

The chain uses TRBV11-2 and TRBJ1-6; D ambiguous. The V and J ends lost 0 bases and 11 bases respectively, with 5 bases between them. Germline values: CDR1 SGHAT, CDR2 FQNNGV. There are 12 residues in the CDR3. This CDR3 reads CASSLDLPPLHF. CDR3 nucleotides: TGTGCCAGCAGCTTAGATCTCCCACCCCTCCACTTT.

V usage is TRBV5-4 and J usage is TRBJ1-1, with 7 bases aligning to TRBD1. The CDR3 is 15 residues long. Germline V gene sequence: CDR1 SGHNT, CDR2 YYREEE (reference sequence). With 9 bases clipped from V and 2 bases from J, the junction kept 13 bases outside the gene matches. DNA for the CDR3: TGTGCCACCCAAGACAGGGCCGGAGCCAACACTGAAGCTTTCTTT. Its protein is CATQDRAGANTEAFF. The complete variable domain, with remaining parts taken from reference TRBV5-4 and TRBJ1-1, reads ETGVTQSPTHLIKTRGQQVTLRCSSQSGHNTVSWYQQALGQGPQFIFQYYREEENGRGNFPPRFSGLQFPNYSSELNVNALELDDSALYLCATQDRAGANTEAFFGQGTRLTVV.